The 22 T cell receptor beta chains in this list originate from one sample, sequenced in a study of T cells after yellow fever vaccination. TCRdb redid the calling of the 5' RACE reads with MiXCR, one entry per CDR3 protein. The sample holds more than 95,000 distinct CDR3 sequences, about 8.4% seen once. This specimen was CD8+ T cells sorted from PBMCs, taken on the day of the yellow fever booster vaccination. These TCRs come from a man aged 18 to 29 who received the YFV17D yellow fever vaccine.

This clonotype came up many times. The rearrangement links TRBV7-8 to TRBJ2-3; the D gene is possibly TRBD2 (6 bases). From germline, CDR1 is SGHVS and CDR2 FQNEAQ. CDR3 length equals 16 residues. The V end was cut by 5 bases, the J end by 1 base, with 16 bases between. CDR3 coding DNA: TGTGCCAGCAGCGGGGGGACCGCCCGGGGCACAGATACGCAGTATTTT. It is translated as CASSGGTARGTDTQYF.

This clonotype occurred a few times. V and J are TRBV27 and TRBJ2-7; D unresolved. Germline lookup yields CDR1 MNHEY and CDR2 SMNVEV (reference sequence). V was clipped by 3 bases and J by 0 bases, with 3 bases between them. This CDR3 spans 12 amino acids. CDR3 coding DNA: TGTGCCAGCAGTTTCATCTCCTACGAGCAGTACTTC. This codes for CASSFISYEQYF.

Note on this clonotype: The final CDR3 position lacks the conserved phenylalanine or tryptophan, pointing to a likely read error. The chain uses TRBV10-3 and TRBJ1-2, with D unresolved. This CDR3 contains 17 residues. The V end lost 0 bases, the J end lost 4 bases, and 18 bases lay between the germline ends. CDR1 and CDR2 (germline): ENHRY, SYGVKD. The CDR3 coding sequence is TGTGCCATCAGTGAGTCCTTCGGGAGGACCGTGGGCTATGGCTACACCCTC. It is translated as CAISESFGRTVGYGYTL.

The chain couples TRBV20-1 to TRBJ1-4; 7 nucleotides line up with TRBD1. This CDR3 has 15 residues. V lost 6 bases to trimming and J lost 4 bases; unmatched junction nucleotides: 11. CDR1 is DFQATT, CDR2 SNEGSKA, per germline (reference sequence). CDR3 DNA: TGCAGTGCCCCAATCCGGGACAGCTATAATGAAAAACTGTTTTTT. Translating it yields CSAPIRDSYNEKLFF.

The V call is TRBV12-3 or TRBV12-4, the J call TRBJ1-4, with D tentatively TRBD1 (5 bases). Trimming took off 4 bases at V and 7 bases at J, with 10 bases between the two ends. The CDR3 is made up of 13 amino acids. The CDR3 spells CASSSSGFEKLFF. DNA for the CDR3: TGTGCCAGCAGTTCGTCAGGGTTTGAAAAACTGTTTTTT.

In its sample, this clonotype was seen a few times. The rearrangement joins TRBV4-2 to TRBJ1-5; D may be TRBD1 (5 bases). Germline V gene sequence: CDR1 LGHNA, CDR2 YNFKEQ. The CDR3 covers 16 residues. V was shortened by 1 base and J by 3 bases, with 13 bases between the two germline ends. CDR3 residues: CASSQGSGRINQPQHF. For the CDR3, the DNA is TGTGCCAGCAGCCAAGGGTCAGGGCGTATCAATCAGCCCCAGCATTTT.

This clonotype was recorded at least ten times. The J gene is TRBJ2-1, the V gene TRBV15, with TRBD1 matching 8 bases. The ends lost 5 bases at V and 2 bases at J; junction bases unmatched: 2. Germline CDR1 LNHNV, CDR2 YYDKDF (reference sequence). This CDR3 spans 14 amino acids. The CDR3 coding sequence is TGTGCCACCAGCGACAGGGGCCCCTACAATGAGCAGTTCTTC. As protein: CATSDRGPYNEQFF.

This clonotype was detected a few times. The chain carries TRBV25-1 and TRBJ2-5; 9 bases line up with TRBD2. The CDR3 length is 13 residues. Germline loops: CDR1 MGHDK, CDR2 SYGVNS. Losses at the gene ends were 5 bases for V and 5 bases for J; bases not matched to a gene: 3. The CDR3 region has the DNA TGTGCCAGCAGTATCCTAGCGGGGGAGACCCAGTACTTC. Protein: CASSILAGETQYF. Using reference TRBV25-1 and TRBJ2-5 for the parts outside the CDR3, the full variable domain is EADIYQTPRYLVIGTGKKITLECSQTMGHDKMYWYQQDPGMELHLIHYSYGVNSTEKGDLSSESTVSRIRTEHFPLTLESARPSHTSQYLCASSILAGETQYFGPGTRLLVL.

V is TRBV7-3 and J is TRBJ2-5, with 7 bases that match TRBD1. V dropped 2 bases and J dropped 5; count of bases not matched to a gene: 8. The CDR3 contains 15 residues. CDR1 and CDR2 from the germline V gene are SGHTA and FQGTGA. In DNA, the CDR3 is TGTGCCAGCAGCTTACGCGTACGAGGGGGCGAGACCCAGTACTTC. Translating gives CASSLRVRGGETQYF.

The genes are TRBV5-1 and TRBJ2-7, with D perhaps assigned TRBD1 or TRBD2 (5 bases each). The CDR3 is 16 amino acids. Germline assignment: CDR1 SGHRS and CDR2 YFSETQ. The V and J ends lost 5 bases and 3 bases respectively, with 21 bases between them. The CDR3 loop is CASRLRQGVVGYEQYF. CDR3 nucleotides: TGCGCCAGCAGGCTTCGTCAGGGAGTTGTGGGCTACGAGCAGTACTTC.

This clonotype was seen ten or more times. This sequence joins TRBV25-1 and TRBJ1-6; TRBD1 is a possible D gene (6 bases). The CDR3 runs 17 residues. In germline, CDR1 is MGHDK, CDR2 SYGVNS. The V end was cut by 3 bases, the J end by 5 bases, with 17 bases between. The CDR3 region has the DNA TGTGCCAGCAGTGATTTGGGGGGCGCCGGGCATAATTCACCCCTCCACTTT. The encoded protein is CASSDLGGAGHNSPLHF.

This clonotype has only a few counts. The V and J genes are TRBV4-3 and TRBJ1-1; 8 positions match TRBD1. Germline CDR1 reads LGHNA; CDR2 reads YSLEER. The CDR3 extends over 14 amino acids. The V segment lost 0 bases and the J segment 3 bases; nucleotides outside the gene matches: 0. The CDR3 region has the DNA TGCGCCAGCAGCCAAGAGGACAGGGACACTGAAGCTTTCTTT. Translation: CASSQEDRDTEAFF.

V gene TRBV7-8 combines with J gene TRBJ1-4, with D possibly being TRBD1 (6 bases). The germline V gene has CDR1 SGHVS and CDR2 FQNEAQ. The CDR3 has 15 residues. Trimming shortened V by 8 bases and J by 3 bases, and 16 bases separated the two germline ends. The CDR3: CASGLGARANEKLFF. For the CDR3, the DNA is TGTGCCAGCGGTCTGGGGGCGAGGGCTAATGAAAAACTGTTTTTT. Full variable domain (missing parts from reference TRBV7-8 and TRBJ1-4): GAGVSQSPRYKVAKRGQDVALRCDPISGHVSLFWYQQALGQGPEFLTYFQNEAQLDKSGLPSDRFFAERPEGSVSTLKIQRTQQEDSAVYLCASGLGARANEKLFFGSGTQLSVL.

This clonotype was detected only a few times. The gene calls are TRBV4-3 and TRBJ2-2; D is perhaps TRBD2 (5 bases). The CDR3 has 13 amino acids. Germline assignment: CDR1 LGHNA and CDR2 YSLEER. The V end lost 1 base, the J end lost 10 bases, and 10 bases lay between the germline ends. The CDR3 reads CASSQGLLVELFF. The DNA of the CDR3 is TGCGCCAGCAGCCAAGGACTACTTGTGGAGCTGTTTTTT.

V usage is TRBV7-8 and J usage is TRBJ2-3; the D gene is possibly TRBD1 (6 bases). CDR3 length equals 16 residues. In germline, CDR1 is SGHVS, CDR2 FQNEAQ. The V end lost 5 bases, the J end lost 0 bases, and 15 bases lay between the germline ends. The CDR3 DNA follows: TGTGCCAGCAGCGCACCCAGGGGCACTAGCACAGATACGCAGTATTTT. Translating gives CASSAPRGTSTDTQYF.

This clonotype came up many times. The rearrangement joins TRBV29-1 to TRBJ2-7, with 7 bases identical to TRBD2. Germline assignment: CDR1 SQVTM and CDR2 ANQGSEA. This CDR3 has 13 residues. V lost 0 bases to trimming and J lost 6 bases; unmatched junction nucleotides: 5. CDR3 amino acids: CSVEDPQRGEQYV. CDR3 nucleotide sequence: TGCAGCGTTGAAGACCCCCAGCGGGGCGAGCAGTACGTC.

This clonotype was recorded many times. The rearrangement links TRBV12-3 or TRBV12-4 to TRBJ2-3; TRBD2 matches at 8 bases. V trimming: 10 bases; J trimming: 5 bases; junction bases outside the gene matches: 14. This CDR3 spans 15 amino acids. CDR3 sequence (DNA): TGTGCCAACACCCTACCGGGACTAGAAGTAGATACGCAGTATTTT. It translates to CANTLPGLEVDTQYF.

Ten or more counts support this clonotype. The rearrangement links TRBV29-1 to TRBJ2-1; unclear D gene. Germline CDR1 reads SQVTM; CDR2 reads ANQGSEA. The length of the CDR3 is 16 residues. V was trimmed by 4 bases and J by 4 bases, leaving 20 bases between them. The CDR3 sequence: CSVGSDIHLLYNEQFF. In DNA form, the CDR3 reads TGCAGCGTTGGATCCGATATTCACCTCCTATACAATGAGCAGTTCTTC.

In this sample, this clonotype turned up a few times. The chain joins TRBV4-1 to TRBJ1-4; D remains unclear. V lost 1 base, J lost 8 bases, and 14 bases lay in between. The CDR3 runs 15 residues. Germline V gives CDR1 MGHRA, CDR2 YSYEKL. The CDR3, as DNA: TGCGCCAGCAGCCAAGTTCTAGGGATTGGGGAAAAACTGTTTTTT. Translated, it gives CASSQVLGIGEKLFF.

This clonotype has more than one count but fewer than ten. The chain carries TRBV25-1 and TRBJ1-2; possibly TRBD1 for D (6 bases). The CDR3 runs 16 residues. From germline, CDR1 is MGHDK and CDR2 SYGVNS. Trimming pared 3 bases from V and 5 bases from J, leaving 19 bases between. In DNA, the CDR3 is TGTGCCAGCAGTGATATCGACCCAGGGGATTTGTATGGCTACACCTTC. Its translation is CASSDIDPGDLYGYTF.

This clonotype occurred many times. This chain connects TRBV27 to TRBJ1-2, with D unclear. Germline values: CDR1 MNHEY, CDR2 SMNVEV (reference sequence). Trimming removed 8 bases from V and 1 base from J, with 8 bases in between. The CDR3 is made up of 12 amino acids. Written as DNA, the CDR3 is TGTGCCAGCTCCCCGGGTAACTATGGCTACACCTTC. Its protein is CASSPGNYGYTF.

This clonotype was counted a few times. The chain joins TRBV6-5 to TRBJ2-3, with 8 bases aligning to TRBD2. This CDR3 region has 14 residues. J was trimmed by 10 bases and V by 6 bases; bases with no gene match: 12. CDR1 is MNHEY and CDR2 is SVGAGI in the germline V gene. CDR3 protein: CASREPGLVSAQYF. The CDR3 DNA is TGTGCCAGCAGAGAACCGGGACTAGTAAGCGCGCAGTATTTT.